This TCR beta chain was documented in a study of CD8+ T cells in alopecia areata. RNA was isolated and reverse transcribed to cDNA, the sequencing template. Data came from immunoSEQ multiplex PCR; TCRdb stores just in-frame clones and leaves some out. This repertoire shows around 290,000 clones, 58% found once; its top ten account for approximately 1.7%. As to treatment: oral pan-JAK inhibitor, 5-10 mg twice daily. Those with alopecia areata gave lesional scalp punch biopsies and peripheral blood. V lost 2 bases and J lost 0, with 10 bases in between. There are 16 residues in the CDR3. Germline-derived CDR1 and CDR2 are SGHTA and FQGNSA. This clone was observed a few times.

This chain joins TRBV7-2 and TRBJ2-2, with D perhaps given as TRBD1 or TRBD2 (5 bases each). This clonotype was sampled from a human donor with alopecia areata. The sample in question was CD4+ T cells sorted from blood, obtained at week 24, from a patient treated with tofacitinib. CDR3: CASSLLGRPNTGELFF. CDR3 nucleotides: TGTGCCAGCAGCTTATTGGGACGTCCGAACACCGGGGAGCTGTTTTTT.